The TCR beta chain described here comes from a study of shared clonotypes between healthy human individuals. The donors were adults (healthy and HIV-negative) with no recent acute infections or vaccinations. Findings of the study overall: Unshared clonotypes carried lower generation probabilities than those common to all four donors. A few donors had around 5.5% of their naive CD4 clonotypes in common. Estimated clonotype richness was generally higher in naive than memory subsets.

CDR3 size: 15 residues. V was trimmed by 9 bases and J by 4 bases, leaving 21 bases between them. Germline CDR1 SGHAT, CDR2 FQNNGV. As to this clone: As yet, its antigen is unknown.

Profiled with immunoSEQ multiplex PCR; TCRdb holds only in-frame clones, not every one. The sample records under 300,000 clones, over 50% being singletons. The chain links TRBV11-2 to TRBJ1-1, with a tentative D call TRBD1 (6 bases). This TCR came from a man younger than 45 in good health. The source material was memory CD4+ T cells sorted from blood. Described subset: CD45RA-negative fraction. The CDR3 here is CASGGGLIGVTEAFF. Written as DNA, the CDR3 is TGTGCCAGTGGAGGGGGACTGATAGGCGTCACTGAAGCTTTCTTT.